The sequence of this TCR beta chain was determined in a study of OX40 agonist ivuxolimab in advanced cancers. About the research overall: Patients were dosed intravenously with ivuxolimab at 0.01 to 10 mg/kg every 2 weeks.

Sequencing used immunoSEQ multiplex PCR; TCRdb keeps in-frame clones, though not all of them. In the table there are more than 35,000 clones, less than 80% of which are singletons. Germline V gene sequence: CDR1 MNHEY, CDR2 SVGAGI. The CDR3 is made up of 12 amino acids. With V trimmed by 4 bases and J by 6 bases, 3 bases remained unmatched. Sample: CD4+ or CD8+ T cells sorted from blood, taken in a trial of the OX40 agonist ivuxolimab. The clonotype was recovered from an adult with an advanced solid tumor such as melanoma, head and neck, liver or kidney cancer. The chain joins TRBV6-5 to TRBJ2-7; 7 nucleotides agree with TRBD1. The CDR3 nucleotides read TGTGCCAGCAGTTCGTCAGGGGGCGAGCAGTACTTC. This sequence encodes CASSSSGGEQYF.